This TCR beta chain came from a study of blood T cells in healthy people across ages (dated by TCRdb to between 2014 and 2017). Study-wide context: In model experiments, template switching captured roughly one uniquely barcoded TCR beta cDNA molecule for every two T cells. To track age-related changes in TCR beta repertoire diversity, the study relied on deep sequencing normalized with unique cDNA molecular identifiers. The donors were divided into four age groups: young (average approximately 17 years), middle-aged (under 40), aged (around 59) and long-lived (roughly 88). Donors of different ages were randomly distributed across sequencing lanes to avoid experimental bias. For two donors (one aged 18 to 30 and one aged 80 or older), the study analyzed two additional independent replicas of 1 million unique cDNA reads from the same blood draw.

The 35 to 40 donors, aged about 6 to 95 years, were systemically healthy Caucasian individuals from Russia. Each donor gave about 9.7 milliliters of peripheral blood, drawn into EDTA-treated Vacutainer tubes. PBMCs were isolated by Ficoll-Paque density-gradient centrifugation, with at least 7 million obtained per sample. Trizol reagent was used to extract total RNA from the PBMCs, yielding at least 5.5 micrograms per sample. Naive CD45RAhigh/CD27high T cell percentages were measured by flow cytometry on a PBMC aliquot from every donor. Notes on this clonotype: Its antigen is currently not known. Qualities for individual bases were not recorded, and no much larger clone is one base off.

Libraries were built with 5' RACE. The data were produced on an Illumina HiSeq 2500. A second PCR of about 6 to 12 cycles was performed with a sample-barcoded 5' primer and a J-beta primer mix. A unique molecular identifier was introduced onto each TCR beta cDNA molecule by a template-switch 5' adaptor carrying 12 random nucleotides. Each sample yielded at least 3 million CDR3-containing paired-end reads. All of the RNA was converted into first-strand cDNA using the Mint cDNA synthesis kit, with a TRBC-specific oligonucleotide serving as the primer. All cDNA was treated with uracil-DNA glycosylase and then went through a first 18-cycle PCR with the universal primers M1SS and BC2_uni_R. The authors' analysis ran thus. For normalization, 1 million high-quality reads, each with a distinct molecular identifier, were randomly selected from each sample. Reads with shared molecular identifiers were discarded instead of being binned into consensus sequences. MiTCR, with a Q25 quality threshold and the strictest error-elimination algorithm, was used for CDR3 identification, clonotype clustering and error correction. A nonparametric unseen species model with Euler transformation was used to estimate a lower bound on total TCR beta diversity. TCRdb trimmed the raw reads at Q25, called clones with MiXCR and kept productive beta chains. Rows are combined by CDR3 protein, so each entry shows the most common genes and DNA. TCRdb's processing, not the authors' own work, is the source of the V and J calls. In this sample the table shows approximately 810,000 distinct CDR3 sequences, 29% of which occur a single time. The ten largest clones add up to roughly a sixth of the sample.

Here is what the overall study found, with its caveats: Estimates of total diversity from one million sequenced T cells were regarded as lower bounds and underestimates. As age increased, observed TCR beta diversity per million T cells dropped in a roughly linear way, and a significant reduction was already evident by age about 40. Since profiling was done on bulk unsorted PBMCs, naive and antigen-experienced compartments could not be conclusively compared. Because donor CMV infection status was unknown, age-related changes in expanded clonotypes were potentially confounded. The percentage of naive T cells measured by flow cytometry correlated strongly with observed TCR beta diversity. Compared with the aged group, more naive CD4+ T cells, fewer expanded clones and increased TCR diversity were shown by the long-lived group, suggesting age selection.

From its cysteine to its phenylalanine, the CDR3 spans 14 amino acids. CDR3 DNA only is kept here, 42 bases in frame from base 1. V is shortened by 6 bases, J by 8 bases, and the region joining them spans 16 bases. The germline V gene (reference sequence) sets CDR1 to MNHNY and CDR2 to SVGAGI. The source is a woman older than 75 in good health. Recombination linked TRBV6-6 to TRBJ1-4, with the D gene not clear enough to name. Sequencing was carried out using blood. The DNA is as follows: TGTGCCAGCAGAGATACGGGGTATGGAGAAAAACTGTTTTTT. It encodes CASRDTGYGEKLFF.